The 10 T cell receptor beta chains reported below all come from one sample, sequenced in a study of T cells in localized non-small cell lung cancer. The protocol was immunoSEQ multiplex PCR, while the TCRdb copy is restricted to in-frame clones and leaves out a portion. The sample has around 80,000 clones, over 70% seen once. This specimen was PBMCs, taken before any cancer treatment. The receptor source for this set is a man between 40 and 70 years old with stage II squamous cell lung carcinoma.

There are a few counts of this clone. This chain links TRBV19 with TRBJ1-5; D is ambiguous. The CDR3 has 13 amino acids. Trimming took off 6 bases at V and 5 bases at J, with 11 bases between the two ends. Per germline, CDR1 LNHDA and CDR2 SQIVND (reference sequence). CDR3 protein: CASRNILHQPQHF. DNA for the CDR3: TGTGCCAGTAGGAACATCCTTCATCAGCCCCAGCATTTT. Using reference TRBV19 and TRBJ1-5 for the parts outside the CDR3, the full variable domain is DGGITQSPKYLFRKEGQNVTLSCEQNLNHDAMYWYRQDPGQGLRLIYYSQIVNDFQKGDIAEGYSVSREKKESFPLTVTSAQKNPTAFYLCASRNILHQPQHFGDGTRLSIL.

V and J are TRBV7-9 and TRBJ2-1; TRBD2 matches 11 bases. Looked up from germline, CDR1 is SEHNR and CDR2 is FQNEAQ (reference sequence). This CDR3 has 16 amino acids. V trimming: 5 bases; J trimming: 4 bases; junction bases outside the gene matches: 7. CDR3: CASSHLVAGGYNEQFF. As DNA, the CDR3 is TGTGCCAGCAGCCACCTGGTAGCGGGGGGGTACAATGAGCAGTTCTTC.

V and J are TRBV28 and TRBJ1-1; a weak D match, TRBD1 (5 bases). CDR1 and CDR2 (germline): MDHEN, SYDVKM. V gave up 1 base and J gave up 5 bases, with 17 bases separating them. This CDR3 contains 16 residues. The CDR3 DNA reads TGTGCCAGCAGTTTATCCCAGTGGGGGGTGTGGACTGAAGCTTTCTTT. Translated: CASSLSQWGVWTEAFF.

This chain uses TRBV9 with TRBJ2-7; perhaps TRBD1 as D (7 bases). The V and J ends lost 4 bases and 0 bases respectively, with 14 bases between them. Per germline, CDR1 SGDLS and CDR2 YYNGEE. CDR3 length equals 15 residues. In DNA form, the CDR3 reads TGTGCCAGCAGCCTAGGAGGGGACAGCTCCTACGAGCAGTACTTC. Amino acids: CASSLGGDSSYEQYF.

Written as DNA, the CDR3 is TGTGCCAGCAGCTTAGCGGGAGGGACAAATCAGCCCCAGCATTTT. Translated: CASSLAGGTNQPQHF. This sequence joins TRBV11-2 and TRBJ1-5; D may be TRBD1 (6 bases). Germline CDR1 and CDR2: SGHAT and FQNNGV. The CDR3 spans 15 residues. V was pared by 1 base and J by 4 bases, with 11 bases between.

CDR3 protein: CASSFGQGGNQPQHF. In nucleotides, the CDR3 is TGTGCCAGCAGCTTCGGACAGGGAGGGAATCAGCCCCAGCATTTT. The chain recombines TRBV7-2 with TRBJ1-5; 8 positions match TRBD1. Germline trimming cut 3 bases from V and 4 bases from J; bases unmatched to any gene: 5. Germline lookup yields CDR1 SGHTA and CDR2 FQGNSA. The CDR3 loop spans 15 amino acids.

This clone was found once. The genes are TRBV7-3 and TRBJ1-1, with D perhaps TRBD1 (6 bases). From germline, CDR1 is SGHTA and CDR2 FQGTGA. V was cut by 1 base and J by 1 base, with 10 bases left in between. This CDR3 comprises 15 residues. CDR3 residues: CASSLRGTSNTEAFF. The CDR3 DNA follows: TGTGCCAGCAGCTTAAGGGGGACATCGAACACTGAAGCTTTCTTT.

V usage is TRBV13 and J usage is TRBJ2-3; D is perhaps TRBD1 (5 bases). CDR1 is PRHDT, CDR2 FYEKMQ, per germline (reference sequence). The CDR3 contains 16 residues. Trimming took off 2 bases at V and 0 bases at J, with 12 bases between the two ends. CDR3 residues: CASSLRGSRSTDTQYF. The CDR3 DNA is TGTGCCAGCAGCTTAAGGGGCTCTAGAAGCACAGATACGCAGTATTTT. Full variable domain (remainder filled in from reference TRBV13 and TRBJ2-3): AAGVIQSPRHLIKEKRETATLKCYPIPRHDTVYWYQQGPGQDPQFLISFYEKMQSDKGSIPDRFSAQQFSDYHSELNMSSLELGDSALYFCASSLRGSRSTDTQYFGPGTRLTVL.

This clone occurred a few times. The gene calls are TRBV5-6 and TRBJ2-7, with 7 bases that match TRBD2. Germline V gene sequence: CDR1 SGHDT, CDR2 YYEEEE. This CDR3 is 14 amino acids long. For the CDR3, the DNA is TGTTTAAGCAGCTTGGGAGGGGCTGGTTACGAGCAGTACTTC. This codes for CLSSLGGAGYEQYF.

The chain couples TRBV28 to TRBJ1-2, with a tentative D call TRBD1 (5 bases). This CDR3 has 12 residues. Germline CDR1 reads MDHEN; CDR2 reads SYDVKM. V was clipped by 7 bases and J by 8 bases, with 14 bases between them. DNA of the CDR3: TGTGCCAGCAAAACGGGGGGTCGGGGCTACACCTTC. This gives the protein CASKTGGRGYTF.